What follows are 2 T cell receptor beta chains derived from one specimen sequenced in a study of shared clonotypes between healthy human individuals. Profiled with immunoSEQ multiplex PCR; TCRdb holds only in-frame clones, not every one. The sample has roughly 2.5 million clones, 90% to 95% seen once. Sequencing was performed on naive CD4+ T cells sorted from blood. Sample subset: CD45RA+ positively selected. The origin of the receptors is a man younger than 30 in good health.

This chain links TRBV11-2 with TRBJ2-3; 8 nucleotides match TRBD2. The length of the CDR3 is 17 residues. The germline gives CDR1 SGHAT, CDR2 FQNNGV. The ends lost 5 bases at V and 1 base at J; junction bases unmatched: 11. In DNA, the CDR3 is TGTGCCAGCAGCCCCCTCTCGCTGCGGGAGGGCACAGATACGCAGTATTTT. The encoded protein is CASSPLSLREGTDTQYF.

The CDR3 DNA sequence: TGTGCCAGCAGTTATATCGAGGGGGCGGAAGCTTTCTTT. This codes for CASSYIEGAEAFF. V and J are TRBV6-6 and TRBJ1-1; 7 bases line up with TRBD1. Unmatched junction bases numbered 6, after V lost 3 bases and J lost 8 bases. Per germline, CDR1 MNHNY and CDR2 SVGAGI (reference sequence). CDR3 length: 13 amino acids.